Below are 14 T cell receptor beta chains sequenced from a single sample in a study of shared clonotypes between healthy human individuals. The table came from immunoSEQ multiplex PCR; TCRdb's copy has only in-frame clones and leaves some out. Of 2,500,000 or so clones in the sample, 80% to 95% were seen once. The sequenced sample consisted of naive CD4+ T cells from PBMCs. Subset of the sample: CD45RA+ positively selected. These receptors originate from a man aged 18 to 30 in good health. Some clones in this sample may be carry-over from other donors' samples.

V is TRBV7-9 and J is TRBJ1-2; D may be TRBD1 (5 bases). This CDR3 is built from 12 residues. V was clipped by 4 bases and J by 4 bases, with 7 bases between them. From germline, CDR1 is SEHNR and CDR2 FQNEAQ (reference sequence). The DNA for the CDR3 is TGTGCCAGCAGCTATGACAGCTATGGCTACACCTTC. The encoded protein is CASSYDSYGYTF.

This chain connects TRBV2 to TRBJ1-5; D is ambiguous. Germline V gives CDR1 SNHLY, CDR2 FYNNEI. This CDR3 contains 15 residues. The germline V and J ends were trimmed by 3 bases and 6 bases, with 15 bases remaining between them. CDR3 residues: CASSDGGSGRQPQHF. The CDR3 DNA reads as TGTGCCAGCAGTGATGGAGGGTCCGGTCGTCAGCCCCAGCATTTT.

The genes are TRBV7-8 and TRBJ2-2; TRBD2 aligns across 10 bases. This CDR3 is built from 14 residues. Germline assignment: CDR1 SGHVS and CDR2 FQNEAQ. J was trimmed by 5 bases and V by 7 bases; bases with no gene match: 4. CDR3 residues: CASNIAGGTGELFF. CDR3 DNA sequence: TGTGCCAGCAATATAGCGGGAGGAACCGGGGAGCTGTTTTTT.

This chain connects TRBV9 to TRBJ2-5, with D tentatively TRBD1 or TRBD2 (5 bases each). With 0 bases removed from V and 0 bases from J, the gap between germline ends came to 15 bases. The CDR3 extends over 17 amino acids. Per the germline V gene, CDR1 is SGDLS and CDR2 is YYNGEE. CDR3 DNA sequence: TGTGCCAGCAGCGTAGTTCGGGACCCAGTCCACCAAGAGACCCAGTACTTC. This sequence encodes CASSVVRDPVHQETQYF.

V usage is TRBV4-3 and J usage is TRBJ1-5; the D is unclear. The germline V and J ends were trimmed by 6 bases and 4 bases, with 10 bases remaining between them. The germline CDR1 and CDR2 sequences are LGHNA and YSLEER. This CDR3 is built from 13 residues. This CDR3 is CASSPTRNQPQHF. As DNA, the CDR3 is TGCGCCAGCAGTCCTACGAGGAATCAGCCCCAGCATTTT.

This chain uses TRBV6-4 with TRBJ1-2, with D unclear. The CDR3 length is 15 residues. V lost 2 bases and J 4 bases, leaving 14 bases between the germline ends. Germline CDR1 MRHNA, CDR2 SNTAGT. The CDR3, as DNA: TGTGCCAGCAGTGACACCGTCGACGGAAGCTATGGCTACACCTTC. Amino acid sequence: CASSDTVDGSYGYTF.

As regards this clone: Other DNA sequences from this sample encode an identical CDR3 as well. The chain is built from TRBV7-3 and TRBJ2-7, with D tentatively TRBD1 (6 bases). Trimming cost V 1 base and J 3 bases, with 7 bases left between them. CDR1 is SGHTA and CDR2 is FQGTGA in the germline V gene. This CDR3 has 13 amino acids. This CDR3 reads CASSLIQGYEQYF. DNA of the CDR3: TGTGCCAGCAGCTTAATACAGGGCTACGAGCAGTACTTC. Variable domain in full (rest from reference TRBV7-3 and TRBJ2-7): GAGVSQTPSNKVTEKGKYVELRCDPISGHTALYWYRQSLGQGPEFLIYFQGTGAADDSGLPNDRFFAVRPEGSVSTLKIQRTERGDSAVYLCASSLIQGYEQYFGPGTRLTVT.

The V call is TRBV25-1, the J call TRBJ2-6, with D unresolved. Germline V lookup: CDR1 MGHDK, CDR2 SYGVNS. Trimming took off 7 bases at V and 0 bases at J, with 4 bases between the two ends. The CDR3 runs 13 residues. Here the CDR3 DNA reads TGTGCCAGCACCCGCTCTGGGGCCAACGTCCTGACTTTC. Protein: CASTRSGANVLTF.

About this clone itself: The same CDR3 can be traced to other DNA sequences in this sample. The chain is built from TRBV5-1 and TRBJ2-1; weak D call: TRBD2 (5 bases). V was trimmed by 2 bases and J by 6 bases, leaving 12 bases between them. Germline CDR1 is SGHRS and CDR2 is YFSETQ. The CDR3 runs 14 residues. The CDR3 is CASSLGLPGNEQFF. The CDR3 DNA is TGCGCCAGCAGCTTAGGACTTCCCGGCAATGAGCAGTTCTTC.

This chain uses TRBV2 with TRBJ1-5; no clear D. The V gene lost 4 bases and the J gene lost 3 bases, with 10 bases spanning the gap. In germline, CDR1 is SNHLY, CDR2 FYNNEI. The CDR3 totals 14 residues. The CDR3 loop is CASSAPTTNQPQHF. The CDR3 region has the DNA TGTGCCAGCAGTGCGCCCACAACCAATCAGCCCCAGCATTTT. The full variable domain, with the rest looked up from reference TRBV2 and TRBJ1-5, is EPEVTQTPSHQVTQMGQEVILRCVPISNHLYFYWYRQILGQKVEFLVSFYNNEISEKSEIFDDQFSVERPDGSNFTLKIRSTKLEDSAMYFCASSAPTTNQPQHFGDGTRLSIL.

The V call is TRBV18, the J call TRBJ2-1; D gene uncertain. The CDR3 loop spans 11 amino acids. CDR1 is KGHSH, CDR2 LQKENI, per germline. Deletions cut 5 bases from V and 4 bases from J, with 3 bases between. The CDR3 DNA sequence: TGTGCCAGCTCAGTTTACAATGAGCAGTTCTTC. It yields the protein CASSVYNEQFF. The full variable domain, rest sourced from reference TRBV18 and TRBJ2-1, is NAGVMQNPRHLVRRRGQEARLRCSPMKGHSHVYWYRQLPEEGLKFMVYLQKENIIDESGMPKERFSAEFPKEGPSILRIQQVVRGDSAAYFCASSVYNEQFFGPGTRLTVL.

As concerns this clone: The sample has other DNA sequences that encode this CDR3 too. V is TRBV5-1 and J is TRBJ2-2, with TRBD2 matching over 7 bases. Germline assignment: CDR1 SGHRS and CDR2 YFSETQ. V was pared by 0 bases and J by 4 bases, with 3 bases of the junction left unmatched. The CDR3 spans 15 residues. The CDR3 nucleotides read TGCGCCAGCAGCTTGGCGGGAGGAGCCACCGGGGAGCTGTTTTTT. The encoded protein is CASSLAGGATGELFF. Full variable domain (outside the CDR3, taken from reference TRBV5-1 and TRBJ2-2): KAGVTQTPRYLIKTRGQQVTLSCSPISGHRSVSWYQQTPGQGLQFLFEYFSETQRNKGNFPGRFSGRQFSNSRSEMNVSTLELGDSALYLCASSLAGGATGELFFGEGSRLTVL.

V is TRBV5-1 and J is TRBJ1-1; no clear D. In germline, CDR1 is SGHRS, CDR2 YFSETQ. Trimming cost V 2 bases and J 0 bases, with 11 bases left between them. The CDR3 has 15 amino acids. The CDR3 bases are TGCGCCAGCAGCTTTACGCAGCCAATGAACACTGAAGCTTTCTTT. Residues: CASSFTQPMNTEAFF.

The gene calls are TRBV6-1 and TRBJ2-3, with 11 positions matching TRBD2. This CDR3 is built from 16 residues. Germline CDR1 MNHNS, CDR2 SASEGT. V lost 4 bases and J lost 4; bases outside the gene matches: 7. The CDR3: CASSAGLAAGADTQYF. The CDR3 DNA is TGTGCCAGCAGTGCGGGACTAGCGGCAGGCGCAGATACGCAGTATTTT.